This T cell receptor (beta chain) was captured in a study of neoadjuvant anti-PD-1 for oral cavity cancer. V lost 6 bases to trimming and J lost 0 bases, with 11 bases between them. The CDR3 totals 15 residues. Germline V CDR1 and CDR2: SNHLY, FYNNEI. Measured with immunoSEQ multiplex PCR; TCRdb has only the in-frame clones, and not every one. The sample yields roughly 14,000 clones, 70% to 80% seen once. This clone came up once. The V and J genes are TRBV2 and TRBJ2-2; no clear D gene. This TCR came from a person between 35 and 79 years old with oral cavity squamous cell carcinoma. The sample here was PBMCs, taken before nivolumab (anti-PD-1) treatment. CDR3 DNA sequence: TGTGCCAGCAGAGCAGGAAACGCGAACACCGGGGAGCTGTTTTTT. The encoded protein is CASRAGNANTGELFF.